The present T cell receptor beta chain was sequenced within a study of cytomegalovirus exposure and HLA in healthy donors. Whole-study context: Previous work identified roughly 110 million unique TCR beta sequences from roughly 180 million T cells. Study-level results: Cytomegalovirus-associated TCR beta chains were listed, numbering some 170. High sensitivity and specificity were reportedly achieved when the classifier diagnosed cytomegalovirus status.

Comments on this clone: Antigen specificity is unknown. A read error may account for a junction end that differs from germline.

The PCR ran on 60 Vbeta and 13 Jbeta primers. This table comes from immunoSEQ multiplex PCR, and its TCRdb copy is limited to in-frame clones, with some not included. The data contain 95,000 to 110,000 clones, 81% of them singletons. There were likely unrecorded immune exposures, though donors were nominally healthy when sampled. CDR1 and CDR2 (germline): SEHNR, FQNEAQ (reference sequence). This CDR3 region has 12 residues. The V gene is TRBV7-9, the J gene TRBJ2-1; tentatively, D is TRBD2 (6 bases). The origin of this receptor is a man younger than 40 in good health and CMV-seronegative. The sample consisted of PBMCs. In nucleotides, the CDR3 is TGTGCCAGCAGCTCCCCTCGGGGCGGGAAAGTCTTC. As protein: CASSSPRGGKVF. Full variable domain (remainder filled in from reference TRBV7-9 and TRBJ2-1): DTGVSQNPRHKITKRGQNVTFRCDPISEHNRLYWYRQTLGQGPEFLTYFQNEAQLEKSRLLSDRFSAERPKGSFSTLEIQRTEQGDSAMYLCASSSPRGGKVFGPGTRLTVL.